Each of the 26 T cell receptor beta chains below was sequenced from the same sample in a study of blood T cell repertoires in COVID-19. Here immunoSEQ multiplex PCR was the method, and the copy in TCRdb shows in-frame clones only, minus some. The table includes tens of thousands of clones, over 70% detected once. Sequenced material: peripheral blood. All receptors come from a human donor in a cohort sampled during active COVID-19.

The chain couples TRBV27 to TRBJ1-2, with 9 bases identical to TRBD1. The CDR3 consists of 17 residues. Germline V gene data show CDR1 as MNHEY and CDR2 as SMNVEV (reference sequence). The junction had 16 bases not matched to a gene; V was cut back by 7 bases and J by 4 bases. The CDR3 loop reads CASTPITGGLNGYGYTF. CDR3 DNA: TGTGCCAGCACTCCAATTACAGGGGGCCTGAATGGCTATGGCTACACCTTC.

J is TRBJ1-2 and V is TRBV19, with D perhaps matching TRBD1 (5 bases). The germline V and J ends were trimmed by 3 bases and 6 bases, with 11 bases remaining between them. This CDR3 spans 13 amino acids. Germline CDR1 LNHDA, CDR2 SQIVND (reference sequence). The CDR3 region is CASSMWGVDGYTF. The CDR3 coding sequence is TGTGCCAGTAGTATGTGGGGGGTGGATGGCTACACCTTC.

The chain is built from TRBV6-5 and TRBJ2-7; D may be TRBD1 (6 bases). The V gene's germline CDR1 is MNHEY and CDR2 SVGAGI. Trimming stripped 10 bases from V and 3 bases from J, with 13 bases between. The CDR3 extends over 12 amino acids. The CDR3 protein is CATTGYNYEQYV. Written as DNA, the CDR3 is TGTGCCACCACAGGGTACAACTACGAGCAGTACGTC.

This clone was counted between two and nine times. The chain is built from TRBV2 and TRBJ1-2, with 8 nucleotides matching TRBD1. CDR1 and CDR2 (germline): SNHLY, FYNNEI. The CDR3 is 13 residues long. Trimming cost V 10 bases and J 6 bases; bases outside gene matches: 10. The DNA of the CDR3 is TGTGCCACCCTAGGCAGGGGGCAGGATGGCTACACCTTC. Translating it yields CATLGRGQDGYTF. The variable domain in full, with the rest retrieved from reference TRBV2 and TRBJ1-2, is EPEVTQTPSHQVTQMGQEVILRCVPISNHLYFYWYRQILGQKVEFLVSFYNNEISEKSEIFDDQFSVERPDGSNFTLKIRSTKLEDSAMYFCATLGRGQDGYTFGSGTRLTVV.

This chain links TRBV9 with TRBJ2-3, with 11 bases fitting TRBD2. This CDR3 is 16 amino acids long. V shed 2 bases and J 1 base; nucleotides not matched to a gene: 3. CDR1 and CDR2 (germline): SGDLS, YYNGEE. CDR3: CASSVLGLAGTDTQYF. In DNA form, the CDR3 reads TGTGCCAGCAGCGTCCTGGGACTAGCGGGCACAGATACGCAGTATTTT.

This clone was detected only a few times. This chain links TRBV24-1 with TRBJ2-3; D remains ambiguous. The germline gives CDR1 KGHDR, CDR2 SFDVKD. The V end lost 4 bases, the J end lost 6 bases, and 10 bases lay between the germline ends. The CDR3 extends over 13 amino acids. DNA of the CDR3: TGTGCCACCAGTGACCTACGTTTGGATACGCAGTATTTT. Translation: CATSDLRLDTQYF.

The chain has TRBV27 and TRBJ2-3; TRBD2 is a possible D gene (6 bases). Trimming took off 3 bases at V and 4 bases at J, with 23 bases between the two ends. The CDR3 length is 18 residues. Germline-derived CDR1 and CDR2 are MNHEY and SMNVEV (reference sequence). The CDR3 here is CASSLNPITAGLADTQYF. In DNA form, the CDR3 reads TGTGCCAGCAGTTTGAACCCCATTACGGCGGGACTGGCAGATACGCAGTATTTT.

This chain's CDR3 is CASSPRDIGEQYF. The CDR3 DNA follows: TGTGCCAGCAGTCCCCGGGACATTGGCGAGCAGTACTTC. The gene calls are TRBV6-5 and TRBJ2-7; TRBD1 might be the D (6 bases). Germline-derived CDR1 and CDR2 are MNHEY and SVGAGI. V was cut by 5 bases and J by 6 bases, with 14 bases left in between. The CDR3 has 13 residues.

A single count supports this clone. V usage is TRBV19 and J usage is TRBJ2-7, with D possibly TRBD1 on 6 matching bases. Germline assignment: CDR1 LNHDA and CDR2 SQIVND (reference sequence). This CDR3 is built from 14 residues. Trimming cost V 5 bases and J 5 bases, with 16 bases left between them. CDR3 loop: CASSLRRDINEQYF. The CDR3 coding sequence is TGTGCCAGTAGTCTGCGCCGGGACATCAACGAGCAGTACTTC. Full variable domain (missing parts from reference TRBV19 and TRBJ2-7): DGGITQSPKYLFRKEGQNVTLSCEQNLNHDAMYWYRQDPGQGLRLIYYSQIVNDFQKGDIAEGYSVSREKKESFPLTVTSAQKNPTAFYLCASSLRRDINEQYFGPGTRLTVT.

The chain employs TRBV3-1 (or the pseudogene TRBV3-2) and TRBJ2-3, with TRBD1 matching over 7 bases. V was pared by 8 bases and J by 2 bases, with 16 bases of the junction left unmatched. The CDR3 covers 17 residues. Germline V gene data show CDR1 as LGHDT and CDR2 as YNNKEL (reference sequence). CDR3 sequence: CASCTLQGPKFTDTQYF. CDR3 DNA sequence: TGTGCCAGCTGCACCCTACAGGGGCCGAAATTCACAGATACGCAGTATTTT.

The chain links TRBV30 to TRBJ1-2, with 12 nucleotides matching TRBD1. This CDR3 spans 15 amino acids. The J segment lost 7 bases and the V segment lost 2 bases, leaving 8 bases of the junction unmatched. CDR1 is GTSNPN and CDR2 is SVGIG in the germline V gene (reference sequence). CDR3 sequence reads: CAWSPGTGGSGGYTF. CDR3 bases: TGTGCCTGGAGTCCCGGGACAGGGGGCAGTGGTGGCTACACCTTC.

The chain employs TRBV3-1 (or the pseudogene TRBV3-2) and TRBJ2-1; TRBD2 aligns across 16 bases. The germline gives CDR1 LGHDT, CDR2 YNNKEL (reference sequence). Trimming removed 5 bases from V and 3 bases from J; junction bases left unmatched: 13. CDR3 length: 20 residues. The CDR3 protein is CASSSRTGTSGRAYYNEQFF. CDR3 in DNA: TGTGCCAGCAGCTCGCGAACCGGGACTAGCGGGAGGGCCTACTACAATGAGCAGTTCTTC.

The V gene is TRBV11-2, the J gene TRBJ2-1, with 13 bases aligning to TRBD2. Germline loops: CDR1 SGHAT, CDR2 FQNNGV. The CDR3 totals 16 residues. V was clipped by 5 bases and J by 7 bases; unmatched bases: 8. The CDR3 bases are TGTGCCAGCAGCCCCCTAAGGGGACTAGCGGGGAATGAGCAGTTCTTC. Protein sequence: CASSPLRGLAGNEQFF.

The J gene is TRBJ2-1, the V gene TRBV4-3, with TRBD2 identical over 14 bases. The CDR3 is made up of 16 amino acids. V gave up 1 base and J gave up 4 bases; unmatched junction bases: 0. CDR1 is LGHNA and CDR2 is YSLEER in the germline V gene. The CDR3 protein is CASSQGLAGGYNEQFF. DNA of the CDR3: TGCGCCAGCAGCCAAGGACTAGCGGGGGGGTACAATGAGCAGTTCTTC.

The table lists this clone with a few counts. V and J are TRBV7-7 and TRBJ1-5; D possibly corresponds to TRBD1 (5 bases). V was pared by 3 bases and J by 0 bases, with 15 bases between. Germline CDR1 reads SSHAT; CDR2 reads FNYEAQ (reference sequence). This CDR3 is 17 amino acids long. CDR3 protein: CASSFSRGGSSNQPQHF. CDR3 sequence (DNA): TGTGCCAGCAGCTTCTCTCGGGGGGGATCTAGCAATCAGCCCCAGCATTTT.

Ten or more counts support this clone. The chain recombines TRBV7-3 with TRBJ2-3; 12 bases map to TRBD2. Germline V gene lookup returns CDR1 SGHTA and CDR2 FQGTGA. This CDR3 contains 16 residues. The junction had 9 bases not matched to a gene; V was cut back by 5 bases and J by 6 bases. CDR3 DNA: TGTGCCAGCAGCCCCGACGGACTAGCGGGGTTGGATACGCAGTATTTT. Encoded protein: CASSPDGLAGLDTQYF.

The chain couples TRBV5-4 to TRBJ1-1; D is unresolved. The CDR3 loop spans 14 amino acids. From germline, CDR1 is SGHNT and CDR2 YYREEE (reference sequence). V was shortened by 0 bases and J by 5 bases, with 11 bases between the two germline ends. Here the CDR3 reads CASSLAAGRTEAFF. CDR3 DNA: TGTGCCAGCAGCTTGGCGGCTGGGAGAACTGAAGCTTTCTTT.

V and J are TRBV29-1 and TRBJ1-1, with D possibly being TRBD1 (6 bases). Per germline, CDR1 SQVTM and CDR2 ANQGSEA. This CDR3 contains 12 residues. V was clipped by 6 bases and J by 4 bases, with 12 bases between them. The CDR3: CSVCTGSTEAFF. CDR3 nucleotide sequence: TGCAGCGTCTGTACAGGGTCCACTGAAGCTTTCTTT. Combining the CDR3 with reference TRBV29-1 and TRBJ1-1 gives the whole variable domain SAVISQKPSRDICQRGTSLTIQCQVDSQVTMMFWYRQQPGQSLTLIATANQGSEATYESGFVIDKFPISRPNLTFSTLTVSNMSPEDSSIYLCSVCTGSTEAFFGQGTRLTVV.

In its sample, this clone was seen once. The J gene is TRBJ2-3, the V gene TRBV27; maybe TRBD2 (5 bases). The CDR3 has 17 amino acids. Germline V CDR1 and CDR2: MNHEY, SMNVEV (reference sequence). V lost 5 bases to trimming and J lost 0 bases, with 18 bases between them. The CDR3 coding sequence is TGTGCCAGCAGTAGTCTCACCGGGGTCACTAGCACAGATACGCAGTATTTT. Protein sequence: CASSSLTGVTSTDTQYF.

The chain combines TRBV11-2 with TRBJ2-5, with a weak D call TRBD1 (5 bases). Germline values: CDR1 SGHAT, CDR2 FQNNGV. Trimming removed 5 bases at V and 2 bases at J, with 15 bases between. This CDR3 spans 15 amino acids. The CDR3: CASSPEVGLQETQYF. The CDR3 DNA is TGTGCCAGCAGCCCCGAGGTGGGGCTGCAAGAGACCCAGTACTTC.

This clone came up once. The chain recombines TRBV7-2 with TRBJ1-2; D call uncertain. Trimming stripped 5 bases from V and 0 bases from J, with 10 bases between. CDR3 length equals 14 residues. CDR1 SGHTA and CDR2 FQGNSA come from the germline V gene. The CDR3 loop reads CASSRLLANYGYTF. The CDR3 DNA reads TGTGCCAGCAGCCGGCTTCTAGCTAACTATGGCTACACCTTC. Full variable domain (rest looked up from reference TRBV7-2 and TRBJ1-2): GAGVSQSPSNKVTEKGKDVELRCDPISGHTALYWYRQSLGQGLEFLIYFQGNSAPDKSGLPSDRFSAERTGGSVSTLTIQRTQQEDSAVYLCASSRLLANYGYTFGSGTRLTVV.

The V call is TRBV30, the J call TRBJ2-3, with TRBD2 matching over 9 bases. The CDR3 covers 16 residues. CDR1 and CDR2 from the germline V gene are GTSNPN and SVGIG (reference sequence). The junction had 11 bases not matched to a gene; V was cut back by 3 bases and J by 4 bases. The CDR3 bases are TGTGCCTGGAGCTCCCGGCTAGCGGGGAAAGCAGATACGCAGTATTTT. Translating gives CAWSSRLAGKADTQYF.

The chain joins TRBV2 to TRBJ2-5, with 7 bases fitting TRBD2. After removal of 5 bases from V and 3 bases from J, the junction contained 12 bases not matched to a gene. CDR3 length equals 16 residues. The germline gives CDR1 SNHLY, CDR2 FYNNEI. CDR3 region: CASSTPGGKGEETQYF. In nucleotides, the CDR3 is TGTGCCAGCAGTACTCCGGGGGGAAAAGGCGAAGAGACCCAGTACTTC.

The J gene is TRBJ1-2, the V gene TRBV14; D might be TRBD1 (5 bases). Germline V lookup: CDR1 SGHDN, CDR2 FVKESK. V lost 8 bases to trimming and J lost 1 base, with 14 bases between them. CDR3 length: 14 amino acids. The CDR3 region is CASRRQGSNYGYTF. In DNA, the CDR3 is TGTGCCAGCCGTCGCCAGGGCAGTAACTATGGCTACACCTTC. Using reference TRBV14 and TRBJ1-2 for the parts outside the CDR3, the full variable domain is EAGVTQFPSHSVIEKGQTVTLRCDPISGHDNLYWYRRVMGKEIKFLLHFVKESKQDESGMPNNRFLAERTGGTYSTLKVQPAELEDSGVYFCASRRQGSNYGYTFGSGTRLTVV.

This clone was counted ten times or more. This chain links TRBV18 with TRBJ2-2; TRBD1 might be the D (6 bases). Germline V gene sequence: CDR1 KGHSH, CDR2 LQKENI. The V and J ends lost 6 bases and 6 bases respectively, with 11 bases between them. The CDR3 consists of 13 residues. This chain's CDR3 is CASSTTGAGELFF. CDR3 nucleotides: TGTGCCAGCTCGACGACAGGAGCCGGGGAGCTGTTTTTT.

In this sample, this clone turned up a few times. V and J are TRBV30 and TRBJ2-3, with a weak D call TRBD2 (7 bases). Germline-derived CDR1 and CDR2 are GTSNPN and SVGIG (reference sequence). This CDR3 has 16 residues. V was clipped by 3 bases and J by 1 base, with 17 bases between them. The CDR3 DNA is TGTGCCTGGAGCTGGGGGGGCATTCACGGCACAGATACGCAGTATTTT. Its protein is CAWSWGGIHGTDTQYF.